This T cell receptor (beta chain) is drawn from a study of cytomegalovirus exposure and HLA in healthy donors. Whole-study context: Roughly 180 million T cells yielded some 100 million unique TCR beta sequences, as an earlier analysis found.

On this clone itself: Its antigen is unidentified.

Those who donated were healthy bone marrow donors. 60 Vbeta and 13 Jbeta primers were used in PCR. Profiling relied on immunoSEQ multiplex PCR, and the TCRdb table lists in-frame clones only, not all of them. Among roughly 180,000 clones, around a tenth were seen once, and the ten largest hold approximately 1.4%. The study's findings and limits: Reportedly, a later analysis found an Asian-associated ancestry cluster had fewer N-insertions than the roughly 670-donor mean. CMV serostatus was the sole immune exposure information available.

From germline, CDR1 is KGHSH and CDR2 LQKENI. The CDR3 spans 15 residues. Deletions cut 4 bases from V and 2 bases from J, with 14 bases between. This receptor was taken from a woman in her twenties or thirties in good health and CMV-seropositive. Sequencing was performed on PBMCs. V usage is TRBV18 and J usage is TRBJ1-1; D is uncertain. CDR3 loop: CASSLGRTSNTEAFF. DNA for the CDR3: TGTGCCAGCTCACTGGGGAGGACGTCCAACACTGAAGCTTTCTTT.